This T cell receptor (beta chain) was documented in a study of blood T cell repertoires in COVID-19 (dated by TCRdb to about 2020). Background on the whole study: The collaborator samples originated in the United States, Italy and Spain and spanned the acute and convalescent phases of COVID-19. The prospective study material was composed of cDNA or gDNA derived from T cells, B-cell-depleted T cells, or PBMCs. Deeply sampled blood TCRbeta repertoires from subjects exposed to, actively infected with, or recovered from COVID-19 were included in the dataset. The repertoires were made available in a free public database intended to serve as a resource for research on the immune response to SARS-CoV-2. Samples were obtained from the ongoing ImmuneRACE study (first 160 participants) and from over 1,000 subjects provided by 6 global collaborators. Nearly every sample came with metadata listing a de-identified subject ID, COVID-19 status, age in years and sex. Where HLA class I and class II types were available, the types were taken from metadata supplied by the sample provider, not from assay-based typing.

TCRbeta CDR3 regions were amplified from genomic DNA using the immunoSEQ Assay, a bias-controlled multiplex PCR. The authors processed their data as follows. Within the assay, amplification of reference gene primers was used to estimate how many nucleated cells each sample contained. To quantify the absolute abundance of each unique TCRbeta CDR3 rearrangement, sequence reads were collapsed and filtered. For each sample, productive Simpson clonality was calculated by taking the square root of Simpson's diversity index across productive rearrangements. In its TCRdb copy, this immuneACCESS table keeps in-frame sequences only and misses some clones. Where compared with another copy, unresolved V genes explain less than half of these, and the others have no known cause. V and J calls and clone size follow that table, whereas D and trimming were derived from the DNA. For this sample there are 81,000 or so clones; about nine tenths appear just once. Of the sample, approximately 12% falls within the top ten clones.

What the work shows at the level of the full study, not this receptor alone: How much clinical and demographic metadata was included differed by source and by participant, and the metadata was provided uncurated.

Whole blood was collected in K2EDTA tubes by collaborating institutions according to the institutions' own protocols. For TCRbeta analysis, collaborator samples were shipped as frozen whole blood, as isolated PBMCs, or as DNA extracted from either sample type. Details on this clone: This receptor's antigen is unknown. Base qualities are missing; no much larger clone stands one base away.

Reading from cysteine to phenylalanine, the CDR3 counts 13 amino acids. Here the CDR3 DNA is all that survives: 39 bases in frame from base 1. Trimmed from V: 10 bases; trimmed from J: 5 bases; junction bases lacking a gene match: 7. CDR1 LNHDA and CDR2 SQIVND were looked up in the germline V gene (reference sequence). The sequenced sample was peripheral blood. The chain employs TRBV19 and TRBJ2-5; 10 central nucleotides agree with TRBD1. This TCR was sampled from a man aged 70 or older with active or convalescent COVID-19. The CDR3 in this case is CATGQGGGETQYF. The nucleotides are TGTGCCACTGGACAGGGGGGAGGCGAGACCCAGTACTTC.